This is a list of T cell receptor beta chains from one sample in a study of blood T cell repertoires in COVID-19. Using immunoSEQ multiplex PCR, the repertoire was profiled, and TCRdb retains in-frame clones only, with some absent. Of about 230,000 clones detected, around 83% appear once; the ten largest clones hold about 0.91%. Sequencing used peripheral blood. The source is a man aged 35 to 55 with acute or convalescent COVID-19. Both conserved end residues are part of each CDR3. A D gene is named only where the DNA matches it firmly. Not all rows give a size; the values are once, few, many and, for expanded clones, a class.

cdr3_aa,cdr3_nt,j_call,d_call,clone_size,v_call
CASKGYTEAFF,TGTGCCAGCAAGGGGTACACTGAAGCTTTCTTT,TRBJ1-1,NA,few,TRBV28
CASSLYGTGSLFTQYF,TGTGCCAGCAGCTTGTATGGGACAGGGAGTCTATTTACGCAGTATTTT,TRBJ2-3,TRBD1,once,TRBV5-6
CASSLTPSGSSYEQYF,TGCGCCAGCAGCTTAACCCCTAGCGGGTCCTCCTACGAGCAGTACTTC,TRBJ2-7,TRBD2,NA,TRBV5-1
CASSTTSGKRTGELFF,TGTGCCAGCAGCACAACTAGCGGAAAACGCACCGGGGAGCTGTTTTTT,TRBJ2-2,TRBD2,NA,TRBV7-6
CASSAGLMNTEAFF,TGTGCCAGTAGCGCGGGACTCATGAACACTGAAGCTTTCTTT,TRBJ1-1,NA,few,TRBV19
CATSDGRTGTSGYNEQFF,TGTGCCACCAGTGATGGTCGCACCGGGACTAGCGGCTACAATGAGCAGTTCTTC,TRBJ2-1,TRBD2,NA,TRBV24-1
CATSDSIGGTDTQYF,TGTGCCACCAGTGATTCAATAGGGGGCACAGATACGCAGTATTTT,TRBJ2-3,NA,NA,TRBV24-1
CASSSGAGSTEAFF,TGCGCCAGCAGTTCAGGCGCCGGGAGCACTGAAGCTTTCTTT,TRBJ1-1,NA,NA,TRBV5-1
CASSPGTGHTIYF,TGTGCCAGCTCACCGGGAACAGGTCACACCATATATTTT,TRBJ1-3,NA,NA,TRBV18
CAVGAGLEQYF,TGTGCGGTCGGAGCTGGCCTCGAGCAGTACTTC,TRBJ2-7,NA,NA,TRBV30
CSVRQGRGTEAFF,TGCAGCGTTCGGCAGGGAAGGGGCACTGAAGCTTTCTTT,TRBJ1-1,NA,NA,TRBV29-1
CASSWDRGPQHF,TGTGCCAGCAGTTGGGACAGGGGGCCCCAGCATTTT,TRBJ1-5,TRBD1,few,TRBV6-6
CASSQGTAYQPQHF,TGTGCCAGCAGCCAAGGGACAGCTTATCAGCCCCAGCATTTT,TRBJ1-5,NA,NA,TRBV3-1/TRBV3-2
CASTKGAGENTIYF,TGTGCCAGCACAAAAGGGGCAGGGGAAAACACCATATATTTT,TRBJ1-3,NA,NA,TRBV6-4
CASSLVSNEQFF,TGTGCCAGCAGCTTAGTCAGCAATGAGCAGTTCTTC,TRBJ2-1,NA,NA,TRBV7-2
CASTTSGGEKLFF,TGTGCCAGCACCACCTCGGGAGGTGAAAAACTGTTTTTT,TRBJ1-4,NA,NA,TRBV12-3/TRBV12-4
CASWGGVANTEAFF,TGTGCCAGCTGGGGGGGGGTGGCGAACACTGAAGCTTTCTTT,TRBJ1-1,NA,NA,TRBV5-4
CSARKSYEQYF,TGCAGTGCTAGGAAGAGCTACGAGCAGTACTTC,TRBJ2-7,NA,NA,TRBV20-1
CASSSRRGDSHEQYF,TGTGCCAGCAGCTCACGCAGGGGCGATAGCCACGAGCAGTACTTC,TRBJ2-7,NA,NA,TRBV5-4
CASRLSGAPYEQYF,TGTGCCAGCAGGCTCAGCGGGGCCCCCTACGAGCAGTACTTC,TRBJ2-7,TRBD2,NA,TRBV5-4
CASSRTVNTEAFF,TGTGCCAGCAGTAGGACAGTGAACACTGAAGCTTTCTTT,TRBJ1-1,NA,once,TRBV6-5
CASSRQGVHEQYF,TGTGCCAGCAGCCGACAGGGAGTCCACGAGCAGTACTTC,TRBJ2-7,TRBD1,NA,TRBV6-5
CASTERTYNEQFF,TGTGCCAGCACCGAACGGACTTATAATGAGCAGTTCTTC,TRBJ2-1,NA,NA,TRBV12-3/TRBV12-4
CASSRSDEQYF,TGTGCCAGCAGCCGATCGGACGAGCAGTACTTC,TRBJ2-7,NA,NA,TRBV3-1/TRBV3-2
CASSLNPTYTEAFF,TGTGCCAGCAGCTTAAATCCCACTTACACTGAAGCTTTCTTT,TRBJ1-1,NA,NA,TRBV7-8
CASSLGRGLGPSGNTIYF,TGTGCCAGCAGCTTGGGCAGGGGGCTCGGCCCATCTGGAAACACCATATATTTT,TRBJ1-3,TRBD1,NA,TRBV7-2
CASSLYYRGSDSPLHF,TGTGCCAGCAGCTTATATTACAGGGGTTCGGATTCACCCCTCCACTTT,TRBJ1-6,TRBD1,few,TRBV7-2
CASSISPGTGNNQPQHF,TGTGCCAGTAGTATTTCCCCCGGGACAGGCAACAATCAGCCCCAGCATTTT,TRBJ1-5,TRBD1,NA,TRBV19
CAWSVITSRTGELFF,TGTGCCTGGAGTGTAATTACTAGCCGCACCGGGGAGCTGTTTTTT,TRBJ2-2,NA,NA,TRBV30
CASSLQGTYGYTF,TGTGCCAGCAGCCTACAGGGAACCTATGGCTACACCTTC,TRBJ1-2,NA,NA,TRBV9